This T cell receptor beta chain stems from a study of T cell responses to AZD1222 COVID-19 vaccine. Produced via immunoSEQ multiplex PCR; TCRdb's table is partial and in-frame only. Of fewer than 130,000 clones listed, roughly 92% are singletons. The V gene's germline CDR1 is MNHEY and CDR2 SVGEGT. The CDR3 runs 15 residues. V dropped 6 bases and J dropped 4; count of bases not matched to a gene: 7. This TCR came from an adult who received the AZD1222 COVID-19 vaccine. Sequenced here: peripheral blood, sampled 28 days after the second AZD1222 dose. This chain connects TRBV6-2 or TRBV6-3 to TRBJ2-3; 10 bases fit TRBD1. CDR3 bases: TGTGCCAGCAGCGCGGACAGGGGGTTGTCAGATACGCAGTATTTT. Protein product: CASSADRGLSDTQYF.